Sequencing of this T cell receptor beta chain was carried out in a study of blood T cell repertoires in COVID-19. Across the whole study: Material from acute and convalescent COVID-19 was sourced from the United States, Italy and Spain. The cDNA or gDNA used as material had been derived from T cells, B-cell-depleted T cells, or PBMCs.

As handled by the study authors: Reference gene primer amplification gave nucleated cell count estimates. Here immunoSEQ multiplex PCR was the method, and the copy in TCRdb shows in-frame clones only, minus some. V and J calls and clone size follow that table, whereas D and trimming were derived from the DNA. Found here are 15,000 to 20,000 clones, 70% to 85% of them singletons; the top ten hold about 6.1%. The V end was cut by 7 bases, the J end by 0 bases, with 15 bases between. This CDR3 has 15 residues. Germline V gene data show CDR1 as LNHDA and CDR2 as SQIVND (reference sequence). The specimen sequenced was peripheral blood. The source is a human donor in a cohort sampled during active COVID-19. The chain links TRBV19 to TRBJ1-1; TRBD1 is a possible D gene (6 bases). The CDR3 spells CASKSGQTLNTEAFF. CDR3 sequence (DNA): TGTGCCAGTAAAAGCGGACAGACTTTGAACACTGAAGCTTTCTTT.